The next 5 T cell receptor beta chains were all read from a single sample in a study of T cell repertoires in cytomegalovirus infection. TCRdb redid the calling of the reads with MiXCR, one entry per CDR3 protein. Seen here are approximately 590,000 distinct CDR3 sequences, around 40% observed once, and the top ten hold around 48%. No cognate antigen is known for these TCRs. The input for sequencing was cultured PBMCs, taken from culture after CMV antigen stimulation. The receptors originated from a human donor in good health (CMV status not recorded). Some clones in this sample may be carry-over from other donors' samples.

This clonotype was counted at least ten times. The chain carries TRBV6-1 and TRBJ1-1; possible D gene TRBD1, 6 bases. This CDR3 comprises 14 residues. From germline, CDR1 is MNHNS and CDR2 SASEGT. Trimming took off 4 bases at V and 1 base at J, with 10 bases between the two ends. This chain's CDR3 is CASSAIQGNTEAFF. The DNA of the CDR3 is TGTGCCAGCAGTGCCATACAGGGGAACACTGAAGCTTTCTTT.

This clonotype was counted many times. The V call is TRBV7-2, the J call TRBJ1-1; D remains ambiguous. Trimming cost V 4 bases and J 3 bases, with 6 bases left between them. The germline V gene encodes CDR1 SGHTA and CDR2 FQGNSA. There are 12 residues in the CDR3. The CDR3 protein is CASSSDDTEAFF. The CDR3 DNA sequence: TGTGCCAGCAGCTCTGATGACACTGAAGCTTTCTTT. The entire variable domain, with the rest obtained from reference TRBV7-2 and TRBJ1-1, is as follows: GAGVSQSPSNKVTEKGKDVELRCDPISGHTALYWYRQSLGQGLEFLIYFQGNSAPDKSGLPSDRFSAERTGGSVSTLTIQRTQQEDSAVYLCASSSDDTEAFFGQGTRLTVV.

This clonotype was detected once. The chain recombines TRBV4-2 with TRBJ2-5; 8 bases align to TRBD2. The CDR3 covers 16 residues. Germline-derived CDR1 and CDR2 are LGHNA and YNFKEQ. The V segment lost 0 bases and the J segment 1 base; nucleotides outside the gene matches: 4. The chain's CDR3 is CASSQDAAGAQETQYF. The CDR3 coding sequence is TGTGCCAGCAGCCAAGATGCAGCGGGGGCCCAAGAGACCCAGTACTTC.

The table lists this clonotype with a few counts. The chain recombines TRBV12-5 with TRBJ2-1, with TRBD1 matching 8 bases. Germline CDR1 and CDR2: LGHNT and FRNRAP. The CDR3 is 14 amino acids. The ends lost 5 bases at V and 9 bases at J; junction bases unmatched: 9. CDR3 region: CASGKGTGPAEQFF. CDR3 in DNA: TGTGCTAGTGGTAAGGGGACAGGCCCCGCTGAGCAGTTCTTC.

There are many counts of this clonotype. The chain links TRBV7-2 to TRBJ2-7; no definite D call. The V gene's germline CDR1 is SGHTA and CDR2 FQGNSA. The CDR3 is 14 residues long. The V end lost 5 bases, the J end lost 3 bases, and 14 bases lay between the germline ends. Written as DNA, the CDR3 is TGTGCCAGCAGCCCTCCGGGTCTTTTCTACGAGCAGTACTTC. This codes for CASSPPGLFYEQYF.